The 23 T cell receptor beta chains below were found in one sample sequenced in a study of blood T cells in healthy people across ages. Then a second PCR, running about 6 to 11 cycles, was carried out with a sample-barcoded 5' primer and a J-beta primer mix. TCRdb used MiXCR to reprocess the 5' RACE reads, holding one entry per CDR3 protein. The table includes roughly 800,000 distinct CDR3 sequences, roughly 34% detected once. The sequenced sample consisted of blood. Receptor source: a young man in good health.

V is TRBV20-1 and J is TRBJ2-2; 9 positions match TRBD1. CDR1 and CDR2 (germline): DFQATT, SNEGSKA (reference sequence). CDR3 size: 16 residues. V lost 5 bases to trimming and J lost 6 bases; unmatched junction nucleotides: 13. This CDR3 reads CSALLSGTGRPGELFF. DNA for the CDR3: TGCAGTGCTCTTCTTTCCGGGACAGGGCGTCCCGGGGAGCTGTTTTTT.

This sequence joins TRBV14 and TRBJ2-7, with 10 bases matching TRBD1. Germline V lookup: CDR1 SGHDN, CDR2 FVKESK. This CDR3 spans 19 amino acids. V trimming: 1 base; J trimming: 0 bases; junction bases outside the gene matches: 12. This CDR3 is CASSQGSKDRGWPSYEQYF. CDR3 coding DNA: TGTGCCAGCAGCCAAGGCTCGAAGGACAGGGGGTGGCCCTCCTACGAGCAGTACTTC.

This clonotype has a handful of counts. The junction differs from germline at one of its ends, possibly a read error. The V gene is TRBV5-5, the J gene TRBJ2-7; D uncertain. This CDR3 region has 15 residues. CDR1 and CDR2 from the germline V gene are SGHKS and YYEKEE (reference sequence). The CDR3 region has the DNA TGTGCCAGCAGCTTGTCGGCTGCCCTTACGAAGGAGCGGTACTTC. This translates into CASSLSAALTKERYF.

The V gene is TRBV16, the J gene TRBJ1-4; D gene uncertain. Germline V lookup: CDR1 KGHSY, CDR2 FQNENV. This CDR3 has 12 residues. Trimming removed 3 bases from V and 8 bases from J, with 7 bases in between. CDR3 loop: CASSQGDEKLFF. CDR3 DNA: TGTGCCAGCAGCCAGGGAGACGAAAAACTGTTTTTT.

This clonotype turned up a few times. V gene TRBV6-2 or TRBV6-3 combines with J gene TRBJ1-2; possible D gene TRBD1, 5 bases. V shed 4 bases and J shed 4 bases, with 19 bases lying between them. The CDR3 spans 16 residues. Germline values: CDR1 MNHEY, CDR2 SVGEGT. The CDR3: CASSLSQGDLGYGYTF. For the CDR3, the DNA is TGTGCCAGCAGTTTAAGTCAGGGTGATCTCGGCTATGGCTACACCTTC.

Comments on this clonotype: At one end the junction does not follow the germline gene, possibly because of a read error. CDR3: CAGSLQATSYTF. CDR3 nucleotides: TGTGCCGGCAGTTTACAGGCTACGAGCTACACCTTC. The chain recombines TRBV12-3 or TRBV12-4 with TRBJ1-2, with D tentatively TRBD1 (5 bases). The CDR3 is made up of 12 amino acids.

J is TRBJ2-2 and V is TRBV10-3; 11 nucleotides match TRBD2. After removal of 7 bases from V and 4 bases from J, the junction contained 8 bases not matched to a gene. The CDR3 loop spans 16 amino acids. The germline V gene has CDR1 ENHRY and CDR2 SYGVKD. Written as DNA, the CDR3 is TGTGCCATCAACCCTAGCGGGGGGCCGAGCACCGGGGAGCTGTTTTTT. Amino acids: CAINPSGGPSTGELFF.

This clonotype was counted between two and nine times. CDR3 protein: CSAGGDSYSYEQYF. The CDR3 nucleotides read TGCAGTGCTGGGGGGGACAGTTATTCCTACGAGCAGTACTTC. The gene calls are TRBV20-1 and TRBJ2-7, with D perhaps given as TRBD1 or TRBD2 (7 bases each). V lost 5 bases and J 1 base, leaving 15 bases between the germline ends. Germline CDR1 and CDR2: DFQATT and SNEGSKA (reference sequence). The CDR3 has 14 residues.

The chain joins TRBV20-1 to TRBJ2-2; no definite D call. The V end was cut by 3 bases, the J end by 0 bases, with 8 bases between. This CDR3 comprises 14 residues. The germline V gene has CDR1 DFQATT and CDR2 SNEGSKA (reference sequence). The CDR3 nucleotides read TGCAGTGCTAGGAGGACGGCGAACACCGGGGAGCTGTTTTTT. Encoded protein: CSARRTANTGELFF.

This clonotype has more than one count but fewer than ten. J is TRBJ2-1 and V is TRBV19; D is unclear. CDR1 and CDR2 from the germline V gene are LNHDA and SQIVND (reference sequence). The CDR3 has 14 residues. Trimming removed 2 bases at V and 9 bases at J, with 14 bases between. This CDR3 reads CASSITVGAAEQFF. As DNA, the CDR3 is TGTGCCAGTAGTATAACCGTAGGTGCCGCTGAGCAGTTCTTC.

This clonotype has more than one count but fewer than ten. V is TRBV7-9 and J is TRBJ2-5; perhaps TRBD1 as D (5 bases). Germline V CDR1 and CDR2: SEHNR, FQNEAQ (reference sequence). CDR3 length equals 13 residues. Deletions cut 10 bases from V and 4 bases from J, with 16 bases between. The CDR3: CATAQVSGETQYF. Written as DNA, the CDR3 is TGTGCCACAGCACAGGTATCTGGAGAGACCCAGTACTTC.

The chain couples TRBV5-1 to TRBJ2-7; D may be TRBD1 (5 bases). V shed 5 bases and J shed 6 bases, with 15 bases lying between them. CDR1 is SGHRS and CDR2 is YFSETQ in the germline V gene. The CDR3 loop spans 13 amino acids. As DNA, the CDR3 is TGCGCCAGCAGTCCATTTCAGGGTCCCGAGCAGTACTTC. Translating it yields CASSPFQGPEQYF.

This clonotype was picked up a small number of times. This chain uses TRBV5-8 with TRBJ2-6; TRBD1 agrees at 7 bases. The CDR3 is made up of 18 amino acids. V lost 1 base to trimming and J lost 0 bases; unmatched junction nucleotides: 7. Per the germline V gene, CDR1 is SGHTS and CDR2 is YDEGEE. The CDR3 nucleotides are TGTGCCAGCAGCTTGTTTAGGGGGCTAACCTCTGGGGCCAACGTCCTGACTTTC. Translation gives CASSLFRGLTSGANVLTF. Filled out from reference TRBV5-8 and TRBJ2-6, the complete variable domain reads EAGVTQSPTHLIKTRGQQATLRCSPISGHTSVYWYQQALGLGLQFLLWYDEGEERNRGNFPPRFSGRQFPNYSSELNVNALELEDSALYLCASSLFRGLTSGANVLTFGAGSRLTVL.

This clonotype was seen a handful of times. The V and J genes are TRBV7-9 and TRBJ2-5; 10 bases are a match to TRBD1. Germline trimming cut 5 bases from V and 1 base from J; bases unmatched to any gene: 7. Germline-derived CDR1 and CDR2 are SEHNR and FQNEAQ (reference sequence). This CDR3 has 16 residues. DNA of the CDR3: TGTGCCAGCAGCAATCGGGACAGGGGAATCCAAGAGACCCAGTACTTC. This gives the protein CASSNRDRGIQETQYF.

This clonotype was seen ten or more times. V usage is TRBV6-5 and J usage is TRBJ1-2, with no clear D. The CDR3 sequence is 13 residues long. From germline, CDR1 is MNHEY and CDR2 SVGAGI. Between the trimmed V and J ends, which lost 2 bases and 1 base, there was a span of 5 bases. CDR3 sequence: CASSYGLNYGYTF. The CDR3 DNA sequence: TGTGCCAGCAGTTACGGGCTTAACTATGGCTACACCTTC.

CDR3 region: CASSFHSGRTDTQYF. CDR3 DNA: TGTGCCAGCAGTTTCCATAGCGGACGCACAGATACGCAGTATTTT. The V gene is TRBV28, the J gene TRBJ2-3, with a tentative D call TRBD2 (6 bases). Germline lookup yields CDR1 MDHEN and CDR2 SYDVKM. Trimming cost V 3 bases and J 1 base, with 11 bases left between them. The CDR3 spans 15 residues.

The chain uses TRBV5-1 and TRBJ2-5; D tentatively reads TRBD1 or TRBD2 (5 bases each). The J call may not be correct, given that the DNA end is closer to TRBJ2-7. This CDR3 region has 15 residues. The germline V gene has CDR1 SGHRS and CDR2 YFSETQ. The CDR3 sequence: CASSLQGDSNYEQYF. As DNA, the CDR3 is TGCGCCAGCAGCTTGCAGGGAGACAGCAACTACGAGCAGTACTTC.

The chain has TRBV28 and TRBJ2-1; D not resolved. The CDR3 runs to 11 residues. V was cut by 2 bases and J by 11 bases, with 7 bases left in between. From germline, CDR1 is MDHEN and CDR2 SYDVKM. In DNA form, the CDR3 reads TGTGCCAGCAGTTTAGAAAAAAAGCAGTTCTTC. Its protein product is CASSLEKKQFF.

The rearrangement links TRBV6-2 or TRBV6-3 to TRBJ1-1; D unresolved. Between the trimmed V and J ends, which lost 0 bases and 4 bases, there was a span of 9 bases. The CDR3 covers 14 residues. Germline lookup yields CDR1 MNHEY and CDR2 SVGEGT. The CDR3 DNA sequence: TGTGCCAGCAGTTACTCCGGGTTGGGCACTGAAGCTTTCTTT. As protein: CASSYSGLGTEAFF.

This chain joins TRBV5-1 and TRBJ2-5; D not resolved. The CDR3 has 14 amino acids. Trimming stripped 4 bases from V and 2 bases from J, with 12 bases between. CDR1 and CDR2 (germline): SGHRS, YFSETQ. This CDR3 reads CASSVSQSQETQYF. The CDR3 coding sequence is TGCGCCAGCAGCGTGTCCCAGTCACAAGAGACCCAGTACTTC.

Concerning this clonotype itself: This may be a read error, as it is one base from a much larger clone. CDR3 loop: CSVRRLSTDTQYF. In DNA, the CDR3 is TGCAGCGTCAGACGCCTTAGCACAGATACGCAGTATTTT. The chain couples TRBV29-1 to TRBJ2-3; D gene unclear. From germline, CDR1 is SQVTM and CDR2 ANQGSEA. Trimming shortened V by 6 bases and J by 0 bases, and 10 bases separated the two germline ends. The length of the CDR3 is 13 residues.

This clonotype was seen only a few times. V gene TRBV4-1 combines with J gene TRBJ2-1, with 9 bases matching TRBD1. TRBJ2-7 matches the DNA end more closely, so the J call is doubtful. Germline V lookup: CDR1 MGHRA, CDR2 YSYEKL. This CDR3 has 15 amino acids. The CDR3 DNA reads as TGCGCCAGCAGCCAAACAGGGGGCAACTACAATGAGCAGTACTTC. Protein: CASSQTGGNYNEQYF.

This clonotype was observed a few times. The genes are TRBV30 and TRBJ2-1; the D is unclear. The CDR3 has 11 residues. Trimming cost V 5 bases and J 4 bases, with 6 bases left between them. Germline assignment: CDR1 GTSNPN and CDR2 SVGIG (reference sequence). This CDR3 reads CAWLRYNEQFF. The CDR3 DNA reads as TGTGCCTGGTTGAGGTACAATGAGCAGTTCTTC. Based on the CDR3 plus reference TRBV30 and TRBJ2-1, the full variable domain is SQTIHQWPATLVQPVGSPLSLECTVEGTSNPNLYWYRQAAGRGLQLLFYSVGIGQISSEVPQNLSASRPQDRQFILSSKKLLLSDSGFYLCAWLRYNEQFFGPGTRLTVL.